This T cell receptor beta chain was captured by sequencing in a study of OX40 agonist ivuxolimab in advanced cancers. Trimming pared 5 bases from V and 6 bases from J, leaving 7 bases between. Per germline, CDR1 MNHNS and CDR2 SASEGT. The CDR3 totals 12 residues. Profiled with immunoSEQ multiplex PCR; TCRdb holds only in-frame clones, not every one. Among approximately 17,000 clones listed, 80% to 90% were seen once. The sequencing here drew on CD4+ or CD8+ T cells sorted from blood, taken in a trial of the OX40 agonist ivuxolimab. This sequence joins TRBV6-1 and TRBJ2-2; unclear D gene. This TCR derives from an adult with an advanced solid tumor such as melanoma, head and neck, liver or kidney cancer. In DNA, the CDR3 is TGTGCCAGCAGTCCTGGCGCCGGGGAGCTGTTTTTT. Translated: CASSPGAGELFF.